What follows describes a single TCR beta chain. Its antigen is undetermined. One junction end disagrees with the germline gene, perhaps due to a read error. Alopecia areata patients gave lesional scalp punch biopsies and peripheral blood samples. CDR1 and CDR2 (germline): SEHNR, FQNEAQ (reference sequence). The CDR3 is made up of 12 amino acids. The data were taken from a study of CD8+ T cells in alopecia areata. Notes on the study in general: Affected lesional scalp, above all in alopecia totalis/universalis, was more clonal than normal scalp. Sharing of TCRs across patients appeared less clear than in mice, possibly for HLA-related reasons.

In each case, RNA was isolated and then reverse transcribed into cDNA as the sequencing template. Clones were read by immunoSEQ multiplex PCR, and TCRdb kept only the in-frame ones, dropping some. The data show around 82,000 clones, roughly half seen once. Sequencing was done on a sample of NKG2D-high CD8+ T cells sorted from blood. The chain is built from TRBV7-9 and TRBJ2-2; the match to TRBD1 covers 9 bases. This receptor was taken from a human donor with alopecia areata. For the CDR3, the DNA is TGCGGGAAGGACAGGGGACCCGGGGAGCTGTTTTTT. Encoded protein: CGKDRGPGELFF.